The source of this T cell receptor (beta chain) is a study of graft-versus-host responses after intestinal transplantation. The overall study: Every recipient had anti-thymocyte globulin induction and two to three years of tacrolimus plus steroids.

Regarding the study as a whole: The authors found GvH clones in recipient marrow, some appearing first in ileum or blood. HvG clone declines early post-transplant were associated with peak circulating GvH levels.

In regard to this clone: The antigen is not known.

The germline CDR1 and CDR2 sequences are ENHRY and SYGVKD. This CDR3 is 13 amino acids long. After removal of 4 bases from V and 6 bases from J, the junction contained 5 bases not matched to a gene. Generated by immunoSEQ multiplex PCR, the TCRdb table keeps only in-frame clones and is missing some. Found here are approximately 79,000 clones, around 83% of them singletons; the top ten hold approximately 0.78%. Material: unstimulated CD4+ T cells sorted from spleen or lymph node cells, obtained before intestinal transplant. The clonotype was recovered from a human donor who received an intestinal transplant. This sequence joins TRBV10-3 and TRBJ2-7, with 8 bases lining up with TRBD1. Here the CDR3 DNA reads TGTGCCATCAGTGGGTGGACAGGGACCGAGCAGTACTTC. Translating gives CAISGWTGTEQYF.